This T cell receptor (beta chain) comes out of a study of blood T cell repertoires in COVID-19. Overall study context: From the United States, Italy and Spain came samples of acute and convalescent COVID-19. T cells, B-cell-depleted T cells, or PBMCs provided the cDNA or gDNA that served as material.

Original processing methods: Reference gene primer amplification yielded estimated nucleated cell counts. TCRdb keeps only in-frame clones here, not all; method: immunoSEQ multiplex PCR. D and trimming were read from the DNA, whereas the V and J calls and clone size are those reported in that table. In the table there are some 300,000 clones, about 91% of which are singletons. The V end was cut by 4 bases, the J end by 2 bases, with 16 bases between. CDR1 SGHRS and CDR2 YFSETQ come from the germline V gene. The CDR3 length is 16 residues. Sequenced: peripheral blood. V usage is TRBV5-1 and J usage is TRBJ1-5; no clear D. The sequence came from a woman in her thirties who had recovered from COVID-19. DNA of the CDR3: TGCGCCAGCAGCCCAACTTTGGGCAGCCGCAATCAGCCCCAGCATTTT. Its translation: CASSPTLGSRNQPQHF.